This T cell receptor beta chain was identified in a study of regulatory T cells in long-lasting Graves disease. Broader study findings: Whereas new patients shared 1,000 or so public clonotypes, persistent patients shared more, at under 3,500.

Building of the TCR beta libraries involved iRepertoire HTBI primers and Arm-PCR of CDR3 regions. TCRdb re-derived calls from the multiplex PCR reads in MiXCR, one entry per CDR3 protein. The profile shows roughly 610,000 distinct CDR3 sequences, around 17% of them singletons. The time point is: newly diagnosed GD, antithyroid drugs for less than 3 months. The TCR library was made from RNA extracted from PBMCs. Details on this clonotype: What it binds is not known.

The V and J ends lost 11 bases and 3 bases respectively, with 17 bases between them. CDR3 length: 14 amino acids. Germline CDR1 LNHDA, CDR2 SQIVND (reference sequence). The same data also went into a second study, on T cells in Graves' hyperthyroidism and ophthalmopathy.

This receptor was identified in a woman in her 30s with Graves disease. The chain employs TRBV19 and TRBJ2-1; no firm D call. Sample: peripheral blood mononuclear cells (PBMCs), taken at new diagnosis, from a patient treated with antithyroid drugs. DNA for the CDR3: TGTGCCCGCTACCTCTGGGGTAGCTACAATGAGCAGTTCTTC. It encodes CARYLWGSYNEQFF.